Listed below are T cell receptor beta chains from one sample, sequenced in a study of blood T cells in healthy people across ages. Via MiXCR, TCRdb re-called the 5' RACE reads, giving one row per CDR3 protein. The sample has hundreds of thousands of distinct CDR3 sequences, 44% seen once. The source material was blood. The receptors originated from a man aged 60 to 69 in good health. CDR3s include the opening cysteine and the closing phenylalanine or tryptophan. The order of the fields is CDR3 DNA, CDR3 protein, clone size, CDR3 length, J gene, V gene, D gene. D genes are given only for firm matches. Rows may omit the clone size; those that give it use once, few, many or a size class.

TGCAGTGCTGCGACAGGGGATCAGCCCCAGCATTTT | CSAATGDQPQHF | few | 12 | TRBJ1-5 | TRBV20-1 | TRBD1
TGTGCCAGCAGCCCTTCGGGACCAGAGAGTTTGAAGCAGTACTTC | CASSPSGPESLKQYF | . | 15 | TRBJ2-4 | TRBV11-3 | .
TGTGCCAGCAGCCACCCGACAGATACTAACCAAGAGACCCAGTACTTC | CASSHPTDTNQETQYF | few | 16 | TRBJ2-5 | TRBV6-2/TRBV6-3 | .
TGTGCCAGCAGCGCAAACAGGGGCCCAGACGAGCAGTACTTC | CASSANRGPDEQYF | many | 14 | TRBJ2-7 | TRBV9 | TRBD1
TGCAGCGTTGAAGACCCAGGGGAAGCTTTCTTT | CSVEDPGEAFF | few | 11 | TRBJ1-1 | TRBV29-1 | .
TGTGCCAGCAGCTCTTCAGCGGGGTCCGCCTACGAGCAGTACTTC | CASSSSAGSAYEQYF | few | 15 | TRBJ2-7 | TRBV9 | TRBD2
TGCAGCGTTGACCAGGGAGCTTTCTTT | CSVDQGAFF | . | 9 | TRBJ1-1 | TRBV29-1 | .
TGTGCCAGCAGTTACTCTTTATCGGGGTTTGGCGAAAAGGTTGAGCAGTTCTTC | CASSYSLSGFGEKVEQFF | . | 18 | TRBJ2-1 | TRBV6-2/TRBV6-3 | .
TGCAGTGCTAGAGTAGTCTTTGATCAGCCCCAGCATTTT | CSARVVFDQPQHF | few | 13 | TRBJ1-5 | TRBV20-1 | .
TGTGCCAGCAGTTCAGACAGTCCCTATGGCTACACCTTC | CASSSDSPYGYTF | few | 13 | TRBJ1-2 | TRBV6-1 | .
TGTGCCAGCAGCTTAGATCCCCGGACCCACGAGCAGTACTTC | CASSLDPRTHEQYF | . | 14 | TRBJ2-7 | TRBV7-9 | .
TGTGCCAGCAGACCCAGGACTAGTCCCTCTGGGGCCAACGTCCTGACTTTC | CASRPRTSPSGANVLTF | . | 17 | TRBJ2-6 | TRBV12-3/TRBV12-4 | TRBD2
TGTGCCAGCAGCCAGACTCCGGGACAGGGCTCCTACGAGCAGTACTTC | CASSQTPGQGSYEQYF | . | 16 | TRBJ2-7 | TRBV14 | TRBD1
TGTGCCAGCAGTTTGGGACAGGGGGTAGCCTACGAGCAGTACTTC | CASSLGQGVAYEQYF | once | 15 | TRBJ2-7 | TRBV28 | TRBD1
TGTGCCAGCGGCTTTGGGAAAGAGCAGTACTTC | CASGFGKEQYF | few | 11 | TRBJ2-7 | TRBV28 | .
TGCAGTGCTAGAGAACGAGCGGGGGGCAGATACAATGAGCAGTTCTTC | CSARERAGGRYNEQFF | . | 16 | TRBJ2-1 | TRBV20-1 | TRBD2
TGCGCCAGCAGCCAGCCGGGACAGGGAAGTGAAAAACTGTTTTTT | CASSQPGQGSEKLFF | . | 15 | TRBJ1-4 | TRBV4-1 | TRBD1
TGTGCCAGCACCCACGGGGGTACGCTCGGCACTAGCACAGATACGCAGTATTTT | CASTHGGTLGTSTDTQYF | . | 18 | TRBJ2-3 | TRBV6-1 | .
TGTGCCAGCAGCTTAGCGACTAGCGGGGGGCCCGATAAAGATACGCAGTATTTT | CASSLATSGGPDKDTQYF | . | 18 | TRBJ2-3 | TRBV7-9 | TRBD2
TGTGCCAGCAGCGGGCCGACAGGGGGAAGGGAAAAACTGTTTTTT | CASSGPTGGREKLFF | . | 15 | TRBJ1-4 | TRBV5-6 | TRBD1
TGCGCCAGCAGCCAAGTTATGGGGGCCGGAGGTCAGCCCCAGCATTTT | CASSQVMGAGGQPQHF | . | 16 | TRBJ1-5 | TRBV4-1 | .